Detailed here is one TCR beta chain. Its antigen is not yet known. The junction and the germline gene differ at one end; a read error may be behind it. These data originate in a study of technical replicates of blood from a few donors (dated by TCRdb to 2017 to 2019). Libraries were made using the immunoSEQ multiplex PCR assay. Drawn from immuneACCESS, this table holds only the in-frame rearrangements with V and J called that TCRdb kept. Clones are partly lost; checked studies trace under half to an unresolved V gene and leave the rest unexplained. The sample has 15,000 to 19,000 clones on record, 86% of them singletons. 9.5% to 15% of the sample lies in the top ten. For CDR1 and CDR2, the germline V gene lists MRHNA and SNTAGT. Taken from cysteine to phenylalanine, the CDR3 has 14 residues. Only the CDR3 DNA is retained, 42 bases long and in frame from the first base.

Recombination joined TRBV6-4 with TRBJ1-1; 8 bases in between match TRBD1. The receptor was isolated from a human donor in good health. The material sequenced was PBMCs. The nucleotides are TGTGCCAGCAGAGACTCCGACAGGGGCACTGAAGCTTTCTTT. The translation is CASRDSDRGTEAFF.